A single sample gave rise to the 7 T cell receptor beta chains below, sequenced in a study of T cells in narcolepsy (dated by TCRdb to 2016 to 2019). Receptors were amplified or captured by the immunoSEQ multiplex PCR assay. TCRdb limited this immuneACCESS table to in-frame rearrangements with V and J called. A share of clones is missing; checked studies link under half to unresolved V genes, and the rest is unexplained. In this sample the table shows approximately 40,000 clones, approximately 88% of which occur a single time. The ten largest clones add up to roughly 1.3% of the sample. What was sequenced was CD45RA- memory CD4+ T cells from PBMCs. The cell subset or site label, read with the paper, signifies: memory T cells sorted ex vivo from peripheral blood. Source of these receptors: a human donor with narcolepsy.

The chain is built from TRBV7-3 and TRBJ1-1; D might be TRBD1 (5 bases). Germline V gene lookup returns CDR1 SGHTA and CDR2 FQGTGA. CDR3 length: 14 residues. V was pared by 2 bases and J by 3 bases, with 10 bases between. The CDR3 loop is CASSLLGGDTEAFF. CDR3 nucleotides: TGTGCCAGCAGCTTACTTGGGGGGGACACTGAAGCTTTCTTT.

The chain employs TRBV6-1 and TRBJ2-1; no clear D. CDR1 and CDR2 (germline): MNHNS, SASEGT. Trimming removed 2 bases at V and 2 bases at J, with 13 bases between. This CDR3 contains 16 residues. CDR3 residues: CASSESFLPPYNEQFF. The CDR3 bases are TGTGCCAGCAGTGAATCATTCCTCCCCCCCTACAATGAGCAGTTCTTC.

The chain employs TRBV10-3 and TRBJ2-1; 7 bases agree with TRBD2. V trimming: 0 bases; J trimming: 10 bases; junction bases outside the gene matches: 9. The CDR3 has 15 amino acids. Germline-derived CDR1 and CDR2 are ENHRY and SYGVKD. The CDR3 DNA reads TGTGCCATCAGTGAGTCCCTTGGGAGGGCTAGCGAGCAGTTCTTC. This sequence encodes CAISESLGRASEQFF.

V is TRBV5-4 and J is TRBJ1-3, with no clear D. The germline V and J ends were trimmed by 0 bases and 0 bases, with 4 bases remaining between them. The germline gives CDR1 SGHNT, CDR2 YYREEE (reference sequence). The CDR3 has 14 residues. This CDR3 is CASSLDSSGNTIYF. CDR3 nucleotide sequence: TGTGCCAGCAGCTTGGATAGCTCTGGAAACACCATATATTTT.

The rearrangement uses TRBV11-2 and TRBJ1-1; 7 bases line up with TRBD1. With V trimmed by 2 bases and J by 8 bases, 5 bases remained unmatched. Germline loops: CDR1 SGHAT, CDR2 FQNNGV. The CDR3 is 13 residues long. In nucleotides, the CDR3 is TGTGCCAGCAGCTTAAATGTACAGGGGGAAGCTTTCTTT. Its protein product is CASSLNVQGEAFF.

The chain is built from TRBV5-4 and TRBJ2-1; TRBD2 aligns across 8 bases. The germline CDR1 and CDR2 sequences are SGHNT and YYREEE (reference sequence). V was pared by 4 bases and J by 12 bases, with 12 bases of the junction left unmatched. CDR3 length: 14 residues. The CDR3 sequence: CASSPTTGGAVQFF. In DNA form, the CDR3 reads TGTGCCAGCAGCCCCACCACCGGGGGGGCGGTGCAGTTCTTC.

This chain links TRBV5-6 with TRBJ2-7; D call uncertain. V shed 1 base and J shed 7 bases, with 9 bases lying between them. The CDR3 has 12 amino acids. Germline assignment: CDR1 SGHDT and CDR2 YYEEEE. CDR3 region: CASSLWLREQYF. In DNA form, the CDR3 reads TGTGCCAGCAGCTTGTGGTTGCGGGAGCAGTACTTC.